The T cell receptor (beta chain) under discussion was sequenced for a study of CXCR3-negative and CXCR3-positive naive CD8 T cells. UMI-tagged TRB cDNA libraries were built via 5' RACE. TCRdb re-analyzed the 5' RACE reads; it lists each CDR3 protein once, without DNA. The sample has 45,000 or so distinct CDR3 sequences. This CDR3 region has 14 residues. The germline CDR1 and CDR2 sequences are SGHTS and YDEGEE. General study results and limits: Relative to memory CD8+ cells, whose diversity was much lower, both naive subsets had comparably high diversity.

With regard to this clonotype: The target antigen is unknown.

This chain joins TRBV5-8 and TRBJ2-1; TCRdb reports TRBD2, a call that lacks DNA to check it against. The sequencing input was naive CXCR3- CD8+ T cells from blood. Subset here: CD45RO-CCR7+CD27+CD95- naive CD8+ T cells lacking CXCR3 (TNR3-). This sequence was found in a human donor in good health. Some clones in this sample may be carry-over from other donors' samples. The CDR3 here is CASSPGGSYNEQFF.